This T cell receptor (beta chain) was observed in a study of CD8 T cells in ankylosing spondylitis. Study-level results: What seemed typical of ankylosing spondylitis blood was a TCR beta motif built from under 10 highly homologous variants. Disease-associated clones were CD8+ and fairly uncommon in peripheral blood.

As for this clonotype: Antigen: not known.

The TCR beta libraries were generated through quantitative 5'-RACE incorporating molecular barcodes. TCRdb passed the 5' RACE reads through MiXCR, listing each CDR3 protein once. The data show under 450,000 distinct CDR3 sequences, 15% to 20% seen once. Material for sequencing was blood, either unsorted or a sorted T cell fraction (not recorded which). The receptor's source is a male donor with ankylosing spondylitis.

The CDR3 spells CASSRTDNTEAFF. The CDR3 nucleotides are TGTGCCAGCAGCCGGACAGACAACACTGAAGCTTTCTTT. The chain joins TRBV18 to TRBJ1-1, with D maybe TRBD1 (6 bases). V was shortened by 8 bases and J by 2 bases, with 12 bases between the two germline ends. CDR1 KGHSH and CDR2 LQKENI come from the germline V gene. The CDR3 runs to 13 residues.